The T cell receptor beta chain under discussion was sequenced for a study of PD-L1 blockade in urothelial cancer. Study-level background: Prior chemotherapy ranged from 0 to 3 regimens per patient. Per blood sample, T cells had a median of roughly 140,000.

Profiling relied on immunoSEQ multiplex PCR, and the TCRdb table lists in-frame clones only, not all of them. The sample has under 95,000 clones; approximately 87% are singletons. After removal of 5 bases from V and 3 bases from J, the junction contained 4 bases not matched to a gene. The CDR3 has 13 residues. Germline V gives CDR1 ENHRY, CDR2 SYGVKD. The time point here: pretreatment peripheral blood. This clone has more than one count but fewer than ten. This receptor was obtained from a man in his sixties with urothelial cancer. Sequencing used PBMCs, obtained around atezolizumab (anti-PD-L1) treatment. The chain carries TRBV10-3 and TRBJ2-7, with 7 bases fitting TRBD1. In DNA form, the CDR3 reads TGTGCCATCAGTATAGGGACAGACTACGAGCAGTACTTC. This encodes CAISIGTDYEQYF.